The 11 T cell receptor beta chains in this list originate from one sample, sequenced in a study of T-cell reconstitution after alpha-beta-depleted transplantation in children. The library targeted TCRbeta and was prepared with unique molecular identifiers. One entry per CDR3 protein, called by TCRdb with MiXCR from the PCR reads. The table records just under 350,000 distinct CDR3 sequences, 15% to 20% of them present only once. The specimen comprised PBMCs, mostly from graft donor cells, sampled 360 days after TCRalphabeta/CD19-depleted stem cell transplant. The receptors were gathered from a male patient under 10 years old who had a stem cell transplant for acute lymphoblastic leukemia, so the T cells may come from the graft donor.

Ten or more counts support this clonotype. The chain's CDR3 is CASSQEDRSHGYTF. The CDR3, as DNA: TGTGCCAGCAGCCAAGAGGACAGGTCCCATGGCTACACCTTC. The rearrangement links TRBV4-2 to TRBJ1-2; TRBD1 matches 7 bases. Germline V gene data show CDR1 as LGHNA and CDR2 as YNFKEQ. The CDR3 has 14 amino acids. V shed 0 bases, J shed 6 bases, and the junction held 4 bases outside the gene matches.

This clonotype was detected a few times. The chain is built from TRBV29-1 and TRBJ2-7, with 7 nucleotides matching TRBD1. V lost 0 bases, J lost 3 bases, and 8 bases stayed unmatched. This CDR3 has 15 amino acids. Germline lookup yields CDR1 SQVTM and CDR2 ANQGSEA. DNA for the CDR3: TGCAGCGTTGAAGAAGGGGAGAGGGGGCTCTACGAGCAGTACTTC. Translating it yields CSVEEGERGLYEQYF.

A few counts support this clonotype. This rearrangement joins TRBV12-3 or TRBV12-4 to TRBJ2-5; 8 nucleotides line up with TRBD1. Trimming removed 3 bases from V and 6 bases from J; junction bases left unmatched: 9. This CDR3 has 15 amino acids. CDR3 region: CASSLRGQVGKTQYF. Written as DNA, the CDR3 is TGTGCCAGCAGTTTGCGGGGACAGGTGGGGAAGACCCAGTACTTC.

Many counts were recorded for this clonotype. The genes are TRBV12-3 or TRBV12-4 and TRBJ2-2; 9 nucleotides align to TRBD2. The trim removed 2 bases at V and 2 bases at J, leaving 3 bases unmatched. The CDR3 runs 16 residues. The CDR3 sequence: CASSLRLAGNTGELFF. Here the CDR3 DNA reads TGTGCCAGCAGTTTACGGCTAGCGGGAAACACCGGGGAGCTGTTTTTT.

The table lists this clonotype with a few counts. This chain connects TRBV9 to TRBJ2-7, with TRBD1 identical over 7 bases. The ends lost 0 bases at V and 3 bases at J; junction bases unmatched: 6. Germline V gene lookup returns CDR1 SGDLS and CDR2 YYNGEE. The CDR3 spans 15 residues. The CDR3 DNA reads TGTGCCAGCAGCGTAGGGAACAGGGGAGACTACGAGCAGTACTTC. Its translation: CASSVGNRGDYEQYF.

The chain is built from TRBV2 and TRBJ2-4; TRBD2 is a possible D gene (5 bases). Trimming removed 5 bases at V and 4 bases at J, with 24 bases between. The CDR3 has 18 residues. CDR1 is SNHLY, CDR2 FYNNEI, per germline. This chain's CDR3 is CASSFSSLFDGVKNIQYF. Written as DNA, the CDR3 is TGTGCCAGCAGTTTTTCCTCCCTATTCGACGGGGTAAAAAACATTCAGTACTTC.

The chain has TRBV20-1 and TRBJ1-5; TRBD1 might be the D (5 bases). The CDR3 runs to 13 residues. The V end lost 3 bases, the J end lost 4 bases, and 10 bases lay between the germline ends. Germline lookup yields CDR1 DFQATT and CDR2 SNEGSKA (reference sequence). The CDR3 protein is CSASWQGNQPQHF. The CDR3, as DNA: TGCAGTGCTAGTTGGCAGGGTAATCAGCCCCAGCATTTT.

This clonotype was observed at least ten times. V and J are TRBV6-2 or TRBV6-3 and TRBJ2-5; 9 bases map to TRBD2. CDR1 is MNHEY and CDR2 is SVGEGT in the germline V gene. The CDR3 has 18 amino acids. Trimming cost V 0 bases and J 5 bases; bases outside gene matches: 13. For the CDR3, the DNA is TGTGCCAGCAGTTACTCTTTCTACCTAGCGGGATACGTGGAGACCCAGTACTTC. It codes for CASSYSFYLAGYVETQYF.

This clonotype appeared many times. This chain joins TRBV12-3 or TRBV12-4 and TRBJ1-2, with a tentative D call TRBD1 (5 bases). The CDR3 has 16 amino acids. V was trimmed by 6 bases and J by 1 base, leaving 18 bases between them. CDR3 sequence (DNA): TGTGCCAGCAGCCCCTACCGAACAGGTTTTAACTATGGCTACACCTTC. This encodes CASSPYRTGFNYGYTF.

The chain is built from TRBV5-1 and TRBJ2-1; perhaps TRBD2 as D (5 bases). CDR1 SGHRS and CDR2 YFSETQ come from the germline V gene. The CDR3 covers 17 residues. V lost 0 bases to trimming and J lost 3 bases, with 16 bases between them. The CDR3 protein is CASSLDGSGIYYNEQFF. The CDR3 coding sequence is TGCGCCAGCAGCTTGGATGGTTCGGGGATTTACTACAATGAGCAGTTCTTC.

This clonotype was counted between two and nine times. The J gene is TRBJ2-5, the V gene TRBV20-1; tentative D call: TRBD2 (5 bases). V dropped 6 bases and J dropped 3 bases, with 14 bases sitting between them. The CDR3 sequence is 13 residues long. Looked up from germline, CDR1 is DFQATT and CDR2 is SNEGSKA (reference sequence). The CDR3, as DNA: TGCAGTGCCGAGGAACTAGGGAAAGAGACCCAGTACTTC. Protein: CSAEELGKETQYF.